One and the same sample provided the 20 T cell receptor beta chains below, sequenced in a study of radiotherapy plus CTLA-4 blockade in lung cancer (dated by TCRdb to the late 2010s). Libraries were constructed by the immunoSEQ multiplex PCR assay. TCRdb's version of the immuneACCESS table is confined to in-frame rearrangements and falls short of the full clone set. An unresolved V gene accounts for under half of the shortfall where checked; the remainder is of unknown origin. In this sample the table shows around 70,000 clones, about 83% of which occur a single time. The ten largest clones represent 4% of the sample. The source material was peripheral blood, sampled from a patient treated with radiotherapy plus ipilimumab. These TCRs come from a human donor with non-small cell lung cancer who had a partial response to radiotherapy plus ipilimumab.

This chain joins TRBV5-1 and TRBJ2-3; TRBD1 might be the D (5 bases). The germline V gene encodes CDR1 SGHRS and CDR2 YFSETQ. There are 14 residues in the CDR3. Trimming left V 4 bases short and J 4 bases short, with 13 bases between. The CDR3 nucleotides are TGCGCCAGCAGCCTGGGGCAGGTTGCAGATACGCAGTATTTT. This encodes CASSLGQVADTQYF.

The chain uses TRBV28 and TRBJ2-5; no reliable D call. Germline values: CDR1 MDHEN, CDR2 SYDVKM. This CDR3 contains 11 residues. Trimming removed 6 bases at V and 3 bases at J, with 5 bases between. The CDR3 spells CASSLKETQYF. As DNA, the CDR3 is TGTGCCAGCAGCCTTAAAGAGACCCAGTACTTC.

This chain joins TRBV28 and TRBJ2-5, with a weak D call TRBD1 (6 bases). V was trimmed by 8 bases and J by 1 base, leaving 11 bases between them. Germline V gene data show CDR1 as MDHEN and CDR2 as SYDVKM. The CDR3 is made up of 13 amino acids. The CDR3 loop is CASYRTVQETQYF. As DNA, the CDR3 is TGTGCCAGCTATCGGACAGTCCAAGAGACCCAGTACTTC.

The chain combines TRBV28 with TRBJ1-5; D is uncertain. CDR1 and CDR2 from the germline V gene are MDHEN and SYDVKM. CDR3 length: 15 amino acids. V was shortened by 3 bases and J by 0 bases, with 9 bases between the two germline ends. The CDR3 DNA reads TGTGCCAGCAGTTTGAGGACTCTTAGCAATCAGCCCCAGCATTTT. Protein sequence: CASSLRTLSNQPQHF.

The V call is TRBV7-8, the J call TRBJ2-7, with TRBD1 identical over 8 bases. The junction had 21 bases not matched to a gene; V was cut back by 5 bases and J by 3 bases. Germline CDR1 and CDR2: SGHVS and FQNEAQ. The CDR3 length is 19 residues. CDR3 nucleotides: TGTGCCAGCAGCCGTAGCAGGTTTCTCGCGGGACAGGCCCACTACGAGCAGTACTTC. Its translation is CASSRSRFLAGQAHYEQYF.

This chain connects TRBV10-3 to TRBJ1-2; a possible D gene is TRBD1 (6 bases). Germline V CDR1 and CDR2: ENHRY, SYGVKD. V was cut by 3 bases and J by 4 bases, with 18 bases left in between. The CDR3 length is 16 residues. DNA for the CDR3: TGTGCCATCAGTGACCGAAGTCGGACAGAGATCTATGGCTACACCTTC. As protein: CAISDRSRTEIYGYTF.

The rearrangement joins TRBV30 to TRBJ2-3; TRBD2 matches 11 bases. Germline V gives CDR1 GTSNPN, CDR2 SVGIG (reference sequence). V was pared by 0 bases and J by 4 bases, with 3 bases of the junction left unmatched. This CDR3 contains 15 residues. CDR3 residues: CAWSVTSGSPDTQYF. In DNA form, the CDR3 reads TGTGCCTGGAGTGTAACTAGCGGGAGCCCAGATACGCAGTATTTT.

The chain employs TRBV27 and TRBJ2-3; 9 bases match TRBD2. The CDR3 extends over 16 amino acids. Germline V gives CDR1 MNHEY, CDR2 SMNVEV (reference sequence). After removal of 3 bases from V and 6 bases from J, the junction contained 10 bases not matched to a gene. In nucleotides, the CDR3 is TGTGCCAGCAGTTTGGGGTTAGCGGGAGCTGGTGATACGCAGTATTTT. Translation gives CASSLGLAGAGDTQYF.

CDR3 sequence reads: CASSSVAGGGTQYF. DNA of the CDR3: TGTGCCAGCAGTTCAGTAGCGGGAGGGGGGACCCAGTACTTC. The rearrangement links TRBV27 to TRBJ2-5; the match to TRBD2 covers 11 bases. The germline CDR1 and CDR2 sequences are MNHEY and SMNVEV (reference sequence). This CDR3 region has 14 residues. The V segment lost 4 bases and the J segment 7 bases; nucleotides outside the gene matches: 5.

This clone is a singleton in its sample. The chain recombines TRBV14 with TRBJ1-3; 9 positions agree with TRBD1. Germline assignment: CDR1 SGHDN and CDR2 FVKESK. Trimming removed 2 bases from V and 8 bases from J; junction bases left unmatched: 4. CDR3 length: 14 amino acids. Here the CDR3 reads CASSQRQGGHTIYF. The CDR3 DNA sequence: TGTGCCAGCAGCCAAAGACAGGGGGGCCACACCATATATTTT.

The chain has TRBV18 and TRBJ2-1; 8 bases line up with TRBD2. CDR3 length equals 16 residues. In germline, CDR1 is KGHSH, CDR2 LQKENI. The junction had 12 bases not matched to a gene; V was cut back by 6 bases and J by 5 bases. The CDR3 region is CASSPTTGLAHNEQFF. The DNA for the CDR3 is TGTGCCAGCTCCCCTACGACAGGACTAGCCCACAATGAGCAGTTCTTC.

Concerning this clone itself: Distinct nucleotide sequences in the sample also encode this CDR3. This chain links TRBV27 with TRBJ2-7, with 9 positions matching TRBD1. V dropped 5 bases and J dropped 2; count of bases not matched to a gene: 4. The CDR3 sequence is 14 residues long. Germline CDR1 and CDR2: MNHEY and SMNVEV (reference sequence). The CDR3 nucleotides are TGTGCCAGCAGTCCCGGGACAGGGCCCTACGAGCAGTACTTC. Protein: CASSPGTGPYEQYF.

The rearrangement uses TRBV5-4 and TRBJ2-7; tentative D call: TRBD1 (6 bases). The germline CDR1 and CDR2 sequences are SGHNT and YYREEE (reference sequence). The CDR3 consists of 12 residues. V was shortened by 2 bases and J by 6 bases, with 9 bases between the two germline ends. This CDR3 reads CASSLGGFEQYF. DNA of the CDR3: TGTGCCAGCAGCTTAGGGGGATTCGAGCAGTACTTC.

The rearrangement uses TRBV7-9 and TRBJ1-1; tentative D call: TRBD1 (5 bases). The CDR3 length is 13 residues. Germline CDR1 and CDR2: SEHNR and FQNEAQ (reference sequence). Trimming left V 3 bases short and J 5 bases short, with 10 bases between. The CDR3 coding sequence is TGTGCCAGCAGCTTGGGCCAGGGTACTGAAGCTTTCTTT. This gives the protein CASSLGQGTEAFF.

The count of this clone is one. The chain joins TRBV7-8 to TRBJ2-3; 9 nucleotides line up with TRBD2. V lost 5 bases to trimming and J lost 5 bases; unmatched junction nucleotides: 8. CDR3 length equals 15 residues. CDR1 and CDR2 from the germline V gene are SGHVS and FQNEAQ. The chain's CDR3 is CASSEIAGVVDTQYF. CDR3 nucleotides: TGTGCCAGCAGCGAGATAGCGGGAGTTGTAGATACGCAGTATTTT. The full variable domain, in which reference TRBV7-8 and TRBJ2-3 provide the parts outside the CDR3, is GAGVSQSPRYKVAKRGQDVALRCDPISGHVSLFWYQQALGQGPEFLTYFQNEAQLDKSGLPSDRFFAERPEGSVSTLKIQRTQQEDSAVYLCASSEIAGVVDTQYFGPGTRLTVL.

The V and J genes are TRBV5-5 and TRBJ2-7, with a weak D call TRBD1 (6 bases). Looked up from germline, CDR1 is SGHKS and CDR2 is YYEKEE (reference sequence). V lost 2 bases and J lost 6, with 15 bases in between. The CDR3 consists of 14 residues. CDR3 DNA: TGTGCCAGCAGCTTTACAGGGAGAAGGGCCGAGCAGTACTTC. Protein sequence: CASSFTGRRAEQYF.

V gene TRBV5-5 combines with J gene TRBJ2-7; 7 bases align to TRBD2. With V trimmed by 2 bases and J by 4 bases, 9 bases remained unmatched. This CDR3 has 15 amino acids. Germline lookup yields CDR1 SGHKS and CDR2 YYEKEE (reference sequence). The DNA for the CDR3 is TGTGCCAGCAGCTTTGTGGGAGGGCCGGGGTACGAGCAGTACTTC. Translation gives CASSFVGGPGYEQYF.

V gene TRBV19 combines with J gene TRBJ2-5; weak D call: TRBD2 (5 bases). V gave up 7 bases and J gave up 7 bases, with 22 bases separating them. Germline CDR1 LNHDA, CDR2 SQIVND (reference sequence). The CDR3 loop spans 15 amino acids. The CDR3 region is CASTDEPRPEGTQYF. The CDR3 DNA follows: TGTGCCAGTACCGATGAGCCGAGGCCAGAGGGGACCCAGTACTTC. Variable domain in full (rest from reference TRBV19 and TRBJ2-5): DGGITQSPKYLFRKEGQNVTLSCEQNLNHDAMYWYRQDPGQGLRLIYYSQIVNDFQKGDIAEGYSVSREKKESFPLTVTSAQKNPTAFYLCASTDEPRPEGTQYFGPGTRLLVL.

There are a few counts of this clone. The chain carries TRBV7-9 and TRBJ1-4, with 10 bases aligning to TRBD1. The CDR3 contains 15 residues. Unmatched junction bases numbered 5, after V lost 5 bases and J lost 5 bases. CDR1 is SEHNR and CDR2 is FQNEAQ in the germline V gene (reference sequence). CDR3 residues: CASSPTGGANEKLFF. The CDR3 DNA is TGTGCCAGCAGCCCGACAGGGGGCGCAAATGAAAAACTGTTTTTT.

This chain links TRBV7-3 with TRBJ2-3, with D possibly TRBD1 on 5 matching bases. In germline, CDR1 is SGHTA, CDR2 FQGTGA. The length of the CDR3 is 15 residues. Trimming shortened V by 3 bases and J by 4 bases, and 14 bases separated the two germline ends. CDR3 bases: TGTGCCAGCAGCTTGGGTTCAGGGTGGGCAGATACGCAGTATTTT. It codes for CASSLGSGWADTQYF. Based on the CDR3 plus reference TRBV7-3 and TRBJ2-3, the full variable domain is GAGVSQTPSNKVTEKGKYVELRCDPISGHTALYWYRQSLGQGPEFLIYFQGTGAADDSGLPNDRFFAVRPEGSVSTLKIQRTERGDSAVYLCASSLGSGWADTQYFGPGTRLTVL.